Listed below are T cell receptor beta chains from one sample, sequenced in a study of blood T cell repertoires in COVID-19. Here immunoSEQ multiplex PCR was the method, and the copy in TCRdb shows in-frame clones only, minus some. Here the sample spans roughly 90,000 clones, 90% being singletons. Sequenced material: peripheral blood. The receptors come from a human donor with active COVID-19. The donor label of this sample is uncertain. Each CDR3 is given with its conserved first and last residue. The D gene is left open where the match is weak. A row's size may be missing; if present it is once, few, many or a size class.

abundance	j_gene	v_gene	d_gene	CDR3aa	CDR3nt
-	TRBJ2-3	TRBV10-1	-	CASSDPAAATDTQYF	TGCGCCAGCAGTGACCCAGCGGCGGCCACAGATACGCAGTATTTT
-	TRBJ2-3	TRBV18	TRBD2	CASSPMGLAGATPPADTQYF	TGTGCCAGCTCACCAATGGGACTAGCGGGGGCCACCCCGCCAGCAGATACGCAGTATTTT
-	TRBJ2-1	TRBV25-1	-	CASSEYSVNEQFF	TGTGCCAGCAGTGAGTATAGCGTGAATGAGCAGTTCTTC
-	TRBJ2-1	TRBV7-2	TRBD2	CASSLELADNEQFF	TGTGCCAGCAGCTTAGAACTAGCGGACAATGAGCAGTTCTTC
-	TRBJ2-1	TRBV19	TRBD1	CASSGDRRSYNEQFF	TGTGCCAGTAGTGGGGACAGGCGATCCTACAATGAGCAGTTCTTC
-	TRBJ1-2	TRBV6-5	TRBD1	CASTRQGFDYGYTF	TGTGCCAGCACCCGACAGGGATTCGACTATGGCTACACCTTC
once	TRBJ2-1	TRBV18	TRBD1	CASSLQGASYNEQFF	TGTGCCAGCTCACTACAGGGGGCATCCTACAATGAGCAGTTCTTC
-	TRBJ1-2	TRBV27	TRBD1	CASSFTGTGGMSGYTF	TGTGCCAGCAGTTTTACCGGGACAGGGGGCATGTCCGGCTACACCTTC
once	TRBJ1-4	TRBV6-5	TRBD1	CASSSTGYGEKLFF	TGTGCCAGCAGTTCGACAGGGTATGGGGAAAAACTGTTTTTT
-	TRBJ1-4	TRBV6-2/TRBV6-3	-	CASSYSKFRTEHNEKLFF	TGTGCCAGCAGTTACTCGAAATTCCGGACAGAACATAATGAAAAACTGTTTTTT
-	TRBJ1-1	TRBV4-1	-	CASSQVPGVNTEAFF	TGCGCCAGCAGCCAAGTGCCAGGGGTGAACACTGAAGCTTTCTTT
-	TRBJ1-5	TRBV19	-	CASSIQIGRSQPQHF	TGTGCCAGTAGTATTCAAATCGGGAGGAGTCAGCCCCAGCATTTT
-	TRBJ1-2	TRBV9	-	CASSEPGLWSGYTF	TGTGCCAGCAGCGAGCCAGGGCTTTGGTCTGGCTACACCTTC
few	TRBJ2-7	TRBV5-1	-	CASSHPSLSRAAGEQYF	TGCGCCAGCAGCCACCCCTCCTTATCCAGGGCAGCTGGCGAGCAGTACTTC
once	TRBJ1-6	TRBV6-1	TRBD1	CASSEIGTGHSPLHF	TGTGCCAGCAGTGAGATTGGGACAGGACACTCACCCCTCCACTTT
-	TRBJ1-1	TRBV4-1	TRBD1	CASSQDATGATEAFF	TGCGCCAGCAGCCAAGATGCGACAGGGGCCACTGAAGCTTTCTTT
-	TRBJ1-4	TRBV5-1	-	CASSLEGGGFKKLFF	TGCGCCAGCAGCTTGGAAGGGGGTGGTTTTAAAAAACTGTTTTTT
-	TRBJ1-1	TRBV4-3	-	CASSQDSPGRGHEAFF	TGCGCCAGCAGCCAAGATTCCCCGGGGAGGGGACATGAAGCTTTCTTT
once	TRBJ2-1	TRBV5-1	TRBD2	CASSSGTSGYNEQFF	TGCGCCAGCAGCTCCGGGACTAGCGGGTACAATGAGCAGTTCTTC
-	TRBJ2-7	TRBV28	TRBD1	CASSGAGQGPYEQYF	TGTGCCAGCAGTGGTGCGGGACAGGGACCCTACGAGCAGTACTTC
-	TRBJ2-7	TRBV19	-	CASSISGNHEQYF	TGTGCCAGTAGTATTTCAGGGAACCACGAGCAGTACTTC
-	TRBJ1-3	TRBV5-1	TRBD1	CASSSAPGQGAGNTIYF	TGCGCCAGCAGCTCCGCCCCGGGACAGGGAGCTGGAAACACCATATATTTT
-	TRBJ1-4	TRBV2	-	CASRQGVGGTNEKLFF	TGTGCCAGCAGACAGGGCGTAGGAGGAACTAATGAAAAACTGTTTTTT
few	TRBJ1-5	TRBV29-1	-	CSVGEGHSNQPQHF	TGCAGCGTTGGGGAGGGACATAGCAATCAGCCCCAGCATTTT
-	TRBJ2-1	TRBV19	TRBD2	CATGRLAGEYNEQFF	TGTGCCACCGGGCGCCTAGCGGGGGAATACAATGAGCAGTTCTTC
-	TRBJ1-2	TRBV27	-	CASRPTGGTYGYTF	TGTGCCAGCAGACCTACTGGAGGGACCTATGGCTACACCTTC
-	TRBJ1-1	TRBV27	-	CASSLRDFRKTFF	TGTGCCAGCAGTTTAAGGGACTTCAGGAAGACTTTCTTT
-	TRBJ2-3	TRBV7-8	TRBD2	CASSELAGSTDTQYF	TGTGCCAGCAGCGAGCTAGCGGGAAGCACAGATACGCAGTATTTT
-	TRBJ2-4	TRBV19	TRBD1	CASSVRDRNINIQYF	TGTGCCAGTAGTGTCCGGGACAGAAACATAAACATTCAGTACTTC
-	TRBJ2-3	TRBV10-3	-	CAIRSAESTDTQYF	TGTGCCATCAGGTCTGCAGAAAGCACAGATACGCAGTATTTT
-	TRBJ1-5	TRBV2	-	CASSQEVRVPRGNQPQHF	TGTGCCAGCAGTCAAGAGGTTCGAGTCCCGAGGGGCAATCAGCCCCAGCATTTT
-	TRBJ1-5	TRBV7-2	-	CASSLEQGGNQPQHF	TGTGCCAGCAGCTTAGAACAGGGAGGCAATCAGCCCCAGCATTTT
-	TRBJ2-1	TRBV18	TRBD1	CASSTVDRGHFAEQFF	TGTGCCAGCTCGACGGTAGACAGGGGTCATTTCGCCGAGCAGTTCTTC
-	TRBJ1-1	TRBV6-6	TRBD1	CASRDGTGGGNTEAFF	TGTGCCAGCAGAGACGGGACAGGGGGAGGGAACACTGAAGCTTTCTTT
-	TRBJ2-5	TRBV4-3	TRBD2	CASSQDWRGGRETQYF	TGCGCCAGCAGCCAAGATTGGCGGGGGGGCCGGGAGACCCAGTACTTC
-	TRBJ2-3	TRBV29-1	-	CSVGPFTDTQYF	TGCAGCGTTGGGCCCTTCACAGATACGCAGTATTTT
-	TRBJ2-3	TRBV4-1	TRBD1	CASSQVTVGTGSTDTQYF	TGCGCCAGCAGCCAAGTGACGGTAGGGACAGGTAGCACAGATACGCAGTATTTT
-	TRBJ1-2	TRBV2	-	CASRLQVPYGYTF	TGTGCCAGCAGACTACAGGTTCCCTATGGCTACACCTTC
-	TRBJ2-3	TRBV27	TRBD1	CARRGQGRLSGTDTQYF	TGTGCCAGAAGGGGACAGGGTCGTTTATCCGGCACAGATACGCAGTATTTT
-	TRBJ1-5	TRBV6-5	TRBD1	CASRGQPNQPQHF	TGTGCCAGCAGGGGACAGCCCAATCAGCCCCAGCATTTT
-	TRBJ1-6	TRBV25-1	-	CASSEKYSSYNSPLHF	TGTGCCAGCAGTGAAAAATACAGCTCCTATAATTCACCCCTCCACTTT
-	TRBJ2-3	TRBV5-8	TRBD1	CASSLAGDRGDTQYF	TGTGCCAGCAGCTTGGCCGGGGACAGGGGGGATACGCAGTATTTT
-	TRBJ1-2	TRBV4-3	-	CASSPSQGGYGYTF	TGCGCCAGCAGCCCTAGTCAAGGGGGCTATGGCTACACCTTC
-	TRBJ2-3	TRBV5-8	TRBD2	CASSLLAGGPDTQYF	TGTGCCAGCAGCTTGTTGGCGGGGGGGCCAGATACGCAGTATTTT
-	TRBJ2-7	TRBV11-2	TRBD2	CASSLERGSSYEQYF	TGTGCCAGCAGCTTAGAGCGGGGGAGCTCCTACGAGCAGTACTTC
-	TRBJ2-5	TRBV3-1/TRBV3-2	-	CASSQAGRVKGAQYF	TGTGCCAGCAGCCAAGCGGGTAGAGTCAAGGGGGCCCAGTACTTC
few	TRBJ1-5	TRBV27	-	CASSFTGPNQPQHF	TGTGCCAGCAGCTTCACAGGTCCCAATCAGCCCCAGCATTTT
-	TRBJ1-4	TRBV5-1	TRBD1	CASTAGTGNEKLFF	TGCGCCAGCACGGCCGGGACAGGGAATGAAAAACTGTTTTTT
-	TRBJ2-3	TRBV5-1	TRBD2	CASSQAGGFTDTQYF	TGCGCCAGCAGCCAAGCGGGGGGTTTCACAGATACGCAGTATTTT